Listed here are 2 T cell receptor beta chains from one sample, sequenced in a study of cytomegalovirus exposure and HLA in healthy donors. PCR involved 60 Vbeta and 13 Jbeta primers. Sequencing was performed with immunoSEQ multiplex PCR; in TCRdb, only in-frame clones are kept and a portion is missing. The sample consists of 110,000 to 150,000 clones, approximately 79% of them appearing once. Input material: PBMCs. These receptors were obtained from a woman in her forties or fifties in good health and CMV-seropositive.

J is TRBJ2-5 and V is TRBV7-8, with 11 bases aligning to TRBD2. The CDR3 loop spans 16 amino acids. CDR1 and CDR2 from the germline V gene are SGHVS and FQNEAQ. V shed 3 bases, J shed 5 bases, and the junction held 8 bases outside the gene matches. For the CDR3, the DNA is TGTGCCAGCAGCTTTTCACCGAGGACTAGCGGGGAGACCCAGTACTTC. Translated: CASSFSPRTSGETQYF.

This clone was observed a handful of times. CDR3 amino acids: CASSPTTGWDSPLHF. The DNA of the CDR3 is TGTGCCAGCAGCCCGACGACAGGTTGGGATTCACCCCTCCACTTT. The chain combines TRBV9 with TRBJ1-6; a weak D match, TRBD1 (6 bases). The CDR3 extends over 15 amino acids. Looked up from germline, CDR1 is SGDLS and CDR2 is YYNGEE. Between the trimmed V and J ends, which lost 4 bases and 8 bases, there was a span of 16 bases.